The 30 T cell receptor beta chains presented below share a single source sample, sequenced in a study of OX40 agonist ivuxolimab in advanced cancers. The repertoire was sequenced with immunoSEQ multiplex PCR; TCRdb's copy has only in-frame clones and lacks some. The data hold roughly 77,000 clones, with more than 80% observed a single time. The sample was CD4+ or CD8+ T cells sorted from blood, taken in a trial of the OX40 agonist ivuxolimab. These receptors were taken from an adult with an advanced solid tumor such as melanoma, head and neck, liver or kidney cancer.

The rearrangement joins TRBV28 to TRBJ1-4; no clear D gene. The V end lost 2 bases, the J end lost 8 bases, and 12 bases lay between the germline ends. Germline CDR1 is MDHEN and CDR2 is SYDVKM. This CDR3 has 14 amino acids. CDR3 amino acids: CASSLPQRREKLFF. DNA of the CDR3: TGTGCCAGCAGTTTACCCCAGCGGCGGGAAAAACTGTTTTTT.

This clone appeared a single time. The chain combines TRBV4-3 with TRBJ2-3; D possibly corresponds to TRBD2 (5 bases). V dropped 0 bases and J dropped 4 bases, with 8 bases sitting between them. The CDR3 has 14 amino acids. Germline V gene data show CDR1 as LGHNA and CDR2 as YSLEER. CDR3 residues: CASSQDGRPDTQYF. The CDR3 region has the DNA TGCGCCAGCAGCCAAGATGGGAGACCAGATACGCAGTATTTT.

The gene calls are TRBV9 and TRBJ1-1; the D is unclear. V shed 0 bases and J shed 6 bases, with 15 bases lying between them. The CDR3 loop spans 15 amino acids. Germline assignment: CDR1 SGDLS and CDR2 YYNGEE. CDR3: CASSVGPGAGAEAFF. The CDR3 nucleotides read TGTGCCAGCAGCGTAGGCCCGGGCGCTGGGGCTGAAGCTTTCTTT.

In this sample, this clone turned up a few times. V is TRBV19 and J is TRBJ1-4, with D hard to call. The CDR3 sequence is 14 residues long. Trimming left V 3 bases short and J 3 bases short, with 8 bases between. Germline V gene lookup returns CDR1 LNHDA and CDR2 SQIVND (reference sequence). This chain's CDR3 is CASSIPGSNEKLFF. CDR3 sequence (DNA): TGTGCCAGTAGTATCCCGGGGTCTAATGAAAAACTGTTTTTT.

V is TRBV11-2 and J is TRBJ1-2; 11 positions match TRBD1. Germline CDR1 is SGHAT and CDR2 is FQNNGV. CDR3 length: 16 residues. V lost 4 bases and J lost 4; bases outside the gene matches: 8. DNA of the CDR3: TGTGCCAGCAGCTCGGACAGGGGGCGTTTTAGCTATGGCTACACCTTC. Amino acid sequence: CASSSDRGRFSYGYTF.

This clone was counted only a few times. This rearrangement joins TRBV6-5 to TRBJ1-2; possibly TRBD1 for D (5 bases). The germline V and J ends were trimmed by 2 bases and 5 bases, with 15 bases remaining between them. CDR3 length equals 15 residues. The germline V gene encodes CDR1 MNHEY and CDR2 SVGAGI. The CDR3 is CASSYTPGPQYGYTF. For the CDR3, the DNA is TGTGCCAGCAGTTACACTCCGGGACCGCAATATGGCTACACCTTC.

The chain links TRBV5-1 to TRBJ1-4, with a tentative D call TRBD1 (5 bases). This CDR3 spans 15 amino acids. The V end lost 4 bases, the J end lost 4 bases, and 14 bases lay between the germline ends. The V gene's germline CDR1 is SGHRS and CDR2 YFSETQ. The CDR3 DNA reads as TGCGCCAGCAGCATAGCCGGGGCGCTTAATGAAAAACTGTTTTTT. Protein: CASSIAGALNEKLFF.

This chain connects TRBV18 to TRBJ2-1, with a tentative D call TRBD2 (6 bases). CDR3 length: 15 residues. V lost 4 bases and J 5 bases, leaving 15 bases between the germline ends. Germline V lookup: CDR1 KGHSH, CDR2 LQKENI. CDR3 in DNA: TGTGCCAGCTCACTATCGGAGACTAGAAACAATGAGCAGTTCTTC. It translates to CASSLSETRNNEQFF.

This chain joins TRBV15 and TRBJ1-6, with D uncertain. The germline V gene has CDR1 LNHNV and CDR2 YYDKDF (reference sequence). The V and J ends lost 0 bases and 0 bases respectively, with 12 bases between them. The CDR3 length is 18 residues. The chain's CDR3 is CATSRDTAGNSYNSPLHF. The CDR3 nucleotides read TGTGCCACCAGCAGAGATACGGCGGGCAACTCCTATAATTCACCCCTCCACTTT.

Of note for this clone: An end of the junction does not agree with germline; a read error may underlie this. The chain combines TRBV6-1 with TRBJ1-1; D is possibly TRBD1 (6 bases). Looked up from germline, CDR1 is MNHNS and CDR2 is SASEGT. The CDR3 loop spans 11 amino acids. The CDR3 DNA sequence: TGTGCCAGCAGTAAAGCCAGGGGAGCTTTCTTT. Translation gives CASSKARGAFF.

CDR3 sequence reads: CASGTGPQNTEAFF. CDR3 bases: TGTGCCAGTGGGACAGGGCCACAGAACACTGAAGCTTTCTTT. The chain carries TRBV6-1 and TRBJ1-1, with 9 bases fitting TRBD1. From germline, CDR1 is MNHNS and CDR2 SASEGT. V gave up 9 bases and J gave up 1 base; unmatched junction bases: 6. The CDR3 is made up of 14 amino acids.

The gene calls are TRBV27 and TRBJ1-2; no clear D. Trimming stripped 8 bases from V and 1 base from J, with 8 bases between. The germline V gene encodes CDR1 MNHEY and CDR2 SMNVEV (reference sequence). CDR3 size: 12 residues. The CDR3 spells CASVDFNYGYTF. As DNA, the CDR3 is TGTGCCAGCGTCGACTTTAACTATGGCTACACCTTC.

This chain uses TRBV5-1 with TRBJ2-1, with TRBD2 matching 15 bases. V gave up 4 bases and J gave up 7 bases; unmatched junction bases: 3. The CDR3 sequence is 15 residues long. Germline V gene sequence: CDR1 SGHRS, CDR2 YFSETQ. The CDR3 nucleotides are TGCGCCAGCAGCCCGGGGACTAGCGGGGGGAATGAGCAGTTCTTC. It is translated as CASSPGTSGGNEQFF.

The rearrangement joins TRBV2 to TRBJ2-3; D may match TRBD1 or TRBD2 (5 bases each). Trimming shortened V by 3 bases and J by 5 bases, and 15 bases separated the two germline ends. The CDR3 spans 15 residues. CDR1 and CDR2 from the germline V gene are SNHLY and FYNNEI. CDR3 sequence: CASSERDGTGDTQYF. Here the CDR3 DNA reads TGTGCCAGCAGTGAGAGGGACGGGACCGGAGATACGCAGTATTTT.

The chain carries TRBV2 and TRBJ2-2; 9 bases map to TRBD1. The V gene's germline CDR1 is SNHLY and CDR2 FYNNEI. The V and J ends lost 7 bases and 6 bases, in that order; junction bases with no gene match: 9. CDR3 length equals 15 residues. As DNA, the CDR3 is TGTGCCAGCAACATTCGACAGGGGGTGGCCGGGGAGCTGTTTTTT. Residues: CASNIRQGVAGELFF.

This chain links TRBV6-1 with TRBJ2-7, with TRBD1 identical over 7 bases. The V gene end was trimmed by 6 bases and the J gene end by 4 bases; junction bases not matched to a gene: 12. Germline CDR1 and CDR2: MNHNS and SASEGT. This CDR3 has 15 residues. CDR3 DNA: TGTGCCAGCAGGCGACAGGGTCTAGATCATTACGAGCAGTACTTC. Its protein product is CASRRQGLDHYEQYF.

J is TRBJ2-7 and V is TRBV6-1, with TRBD1 identical over 10 bases. Germline V CDR1 and CDR2: MNHNS, SASEGT. The V and J ends lost 3 bases and 3 bases, in that order; junction bases with no gene match: 5. This CDR3 has 15 residues. The CDR3 protein is CASSDEWTGGYEQYF. Here the CDR3 DNA reads TGTGCCAGCAGTGACGAGTGGACAGGGGGCTACGAGCAGTACTTC.

This clone appeared a few times. The genes are TRBV4-2 and TRBJ1-6; D gene uncertain. The V gene's germline CDR1 is LGHNA and CDR2 YNFKEQ. There are 13 residues in the CDR3. Trimming removed 0 bases at V and 10 bases at J, with 7 bases between. CDR3 sequence: CASSQDGSSPLHF. CDR3 coding DNA: TGTGCCAGCAGCCAAGATGGGTCCTCACCCCTCCACTTT.

V is TRBV7-9 and J is TRBJ2-1, with 12 bases matching TRBD2. The ends lost 6 bases at V and 14 bases at J; junction bases unmatched: 17. The CDR3 covers 16 residues. Germline CDR1 SEHNR, CDR2 FQNEAQ (reference sequence). CDR3 residues: CASRPTRASGGAGEFF. The CDR3 DNA is TGTGCCAGCAGGCCCACCCGGGCTAGCGGGGGGGCCGGGGAGTTCTTC.

The V and J genes are TRBV5-1 and TRBJ1-3; possible D gene TRBD1, 6 bases. With 0 bases removed from V and 4 bases from J, the gap between germline ends came to 11 bases. CDR1 is SGHRS and CDR2 is YFSETQ in the germline V gene. This CDR3 contains 15 residues. This chain's CDR3 is CASSLGQAAGNTIYF. The DNA of the CDR3 is TGCGCCAGCAGCTTGGGACAGGCAGCCGGAAACACCATATATTTT.

This chain joins TRBV5-4 and TRBJ2-2, with 8 nucleotides matching TRBD2. The V segment lost 7 bases and the J segment 7 bases; nucleotides outside the gene matches: 12. Germline V gene lookup returns CDR1 SGHNT and CDR2 YYREEE (reference sequence). This CDR3 region has 15 residues. The CDR3 reads CASLTGGPRDGELFF. CDR3 nucleotide sequence: TGTGCCAGCTTGACGGGGGGGCCTAGGGACGGGGAGCTGTTTTTT.

This clone was recorded only once. The CDR3 is CASSLEGVLGSPLHF. DNA of the CDR3: TGTGCCAGCAGCTTGGAGGGCGTATTGGGTTCACCCCTCCACTTT. The chain is built from TRBV5-5 and TRBJ1-6; D unresolved. The germline CDR1 and CDR2 sequences are SGHKS and YYEKEE (reference sequence). V was clipped by 0 bases and J by 9 bases, with 13 bases between them. The CDR3 runs to 15 residues.

The table lists this clone with a count of one. The J gene is TRBJ2-3, the V gene TRBV14; 13 nucleotides align to TRBD2. Germline V lookup: CDR1 SGHDN, CDR2 FVKESK. The length of the CDR3 is 18 residues. J gave up 2 bases and V 0 bases, and 5 bases lay outside the gene matches. The CDR3 bases are TGTGCCAGCAGCCAAGATTTGGGACTAGCGGGGTACACAGATACGCAGTATTTT. Translation gives CASSQDLGLAGYTDTQYF.

The chain couples TRBV5-1 to TRBJ2-5, with 9 bases fitting TRBD1. With 2 bases clipped from V and 2 bases from J, the junction kept 1 base outside the gene matches. Germline lookup yields CDR1 SGHRS and CDR2 YFSETQ. The CDR3 covers 14 residues. Written as DNA, the CDR3 is TGCGCCAGCAGCTTAGGACAGGGGCAAGAGACCCAGTACTTC. This sequence encodes CASSLGQGQETQYF.

The chain links TRBV11-2 to TRBJ2-7; perhaps TRBD1 as D (6 bases). Germline V gene data show CDR1 as SGHAT and CDR2 as FQNNGV. CDR3 length: 15 amino acids. V lost 4 bases and J 4 bases, leaving 17 bases between the germline ends. The CDR3 region is CASSSLQGVVYEQYF. The CDR3 DNA sequence: TGTGCCAGCAGCTCCCTACAGGGAGTGGTTTACGAGCAGTACTTC.

The chain is built from TRBV7-9 and TRBJ2-3; D gene unclear. The V end lost 2 bases, the J end lost 4 bases, and 4 bases lay between the germline ends. This CDR3 comprises 12 residues. Germline CDR1 is SEHNR and CDR2 is FQNEAQ (reference sequence). CDR3 protein: CASSLWADTQYF. CDR3 DNA: TGTGCCAGCAGCTTATGGGCAGATACGCAGTATTTT. Filled out from reference TRBV7-9 and TRBJ2-3, the complete variable domain reads DTGVSQNPRHKITKRGQNVTFRCDPISEHNRLYWYRQTLGQGPEFLTYFQNEAQLEKSRLLSDRFSAERPKGSFSTLEIQRTEQGDSAMYLCASSLWADTQYFGPGTRLTVL.

The chain is built from TRBV6-6 and TRBJ1-4, with 7 positions matching TRBD1. Germline CDR1 MNHNY, CDR2 SVGAGI (reference sequence). This CDR3 has 12 residues. With 8 bases clipped from V and 10 bases from J, the junction kept 7 bases outside the gene matches. This CDR3 is CASRQGAGKLFF. As DNA, the CDR3 is TGTGCCAGCCGACAGGGAGCGGGAAAACTGTTTTTT.

This clone turned up a few times. The chain recombines TRBV9 with TRBJ2-5, with a possible D match to TRBD1 (6 bases). V was cut by 0 bases and J by 3 bases, with 9 bases left in between. This CDR3 has 14 amino acids. Germline V gene lookup returns CDR1 SGDLS and CDR2 YYNGEE. Here the CDR3 DNA reads TGTGCCAGCAGCGTAGGGGGGCAGAAAGAGACCCAGTACTTC. This translates into CASSVGGQKETQYF.

The chain joins TRBV25-1 to TRBJ1-2; 10 bases map to TRBD1. This CDR3 spans 12 amino acids. Germline trimming cut 7 bases from V and 8 bases from J; bases unmatched to any gene: 4. Germline V CDR1 and CDR2: MGHDK, SYGVNS. The CDR3 DNA reads TGTGCCAGCAAGGGGACAGGGGTCGGCTACACCTTC. It encodes CASKGTGVGYTF.

This clone was found a few times. The genes are TRBV28 and TRBJ1-1; D remains unclear. V lost 5 bases, J lost 2 bases, and 3 bases lay in between. The germline CDR1 and CDR2 sequences are MDHEN and SYDVKM. CDR3 size: 11 residues. CDR3 residues: CASSGNTEAFF. CDR3 sequence (DNA): TGTGCCAGCAGTGGCAACACTGAAGCTTTCTTT.